In its sample, the clone carrying this TCR beta chain was seen a few times. What it binds is not known. Unique molecular identifiers featured in how the TCRbeta library was prepared. MiXCR was run by TCRdb on the PCR reads, yielding one entry per CDR3 protein. The repertoire consists of hundreds of thousands of distinct CDR3 sequences, with 8.4% occurring once and the leading ten covering approximately 40%. The sample is drawn from a study of T-cell reconstitution after alpha-beta-depleted transplantation in children. Whole-study findings and limits: One year after transplant, T-cell counts and diversity came mostly from newly produced T cells. Reportedly, roughly two months post-transplant, alpha-beta T cells arose from several hundred expanded graft clones.

CDR3 length: 13 residues. From germline, CDR1 is GTSNPN and CDR2 SVGIG (reference sequence). The V and J ends lost 1 base and 4 bases respectively, with 8 bases between them. This material consisted of PBMCs, mostly from graft donor cells, taken 360 days after TCRalphabeta/CD19-depleted stem cell transplant. The origin of this receptor is a male patient between 2 and 15 years old who had a stem cell transplant for acute myeloid leukemia, so the T cells may come from the graft donor. This sequence joins TRBV30 and TRBJ1-5, with a tentative D call TRBD1 (5 bases). The CDR3 is CAWSGGLNQPQHF. The CDR3, as DNA: TGTGCCTGGAGTGGGGGGTTGAATCAGCCCCAGCATTTT.